This TCR beta chain was identified in a study of T cells after yellow fever vaccination. TCRdb fed the 5' RACE reads into MiXCR, producing one record per CDR3 protein. The sample lists some 500,000 distinct CDR3 sequences; roughly 13% were seen once. The sample in question was PBMCs, obtained on the day of the yellow fever booster vaccination. This clonotype originated in a man under 40 who received the YFV17D yellow fever vaccine.

The CDR3 DNA reads TGTGCCAGCAGGCTGGGTCCCCGAGGGTGGGAAAAACTGTTTTTT. Translation: CASRLGPRGWEKLFF. V gene TRBV12-3 or TRBV12-4 combines with J gene TRBJ1-4; D is uncertain. The CDR3 runs to 15 residues. Trimming shortened V by 6 bases and J by 8 bases, and 19 bases separated the two germline ends.